A single sample gave rise to the 24 T cell receptor beta chains below, sequenced in a study of blood T cell repertoires in COVID-19. Assay used: immunoSEQ multiplex PCR; TCRdb lists only in-frame clones, some missing. The table includes about 400,000 clones, around 89% detected once. Material: peripheral blood. These receptors all come from a woman aged 25-40 years with acute or convalescent COVID-19.

The genes are TRBV7-2 and TRBJ1-3; TRBD1 might be the D (5 bases). The CDR3 has 16 amino acids. The V gene's germline CDR1 is SGHTA and CDR2 FQGNSA. The V gene lost 5 bases and the J gene lost 6 bases, with 20 bases spanning the gap. This CDR3 reads CASSHPSGGSKNTIYF. In DNA, the CDR3 is TGTGCCAGCAGCCATCCCTCGGGGGGTTCCAAAAACACCATATATTTT.

This chain uses TRBV5-1 with TRBJ1-1, with a weak D call TRBD1 (6 bases). Germline V gives CDR1 SGHRS, CDR2 YFSETQ. Deletions cut 0 bases from V and 3 bases from J, with 12 bases between. The CDR3 spans 15 residues. For the CDR3, the DNA is TGCGCCAGCAGCTTGGCCTGGGGGCAGGACACTGAAGCTTTCTTT. It translates to CASSLAWGQDTEAFF.

This rearrangement joins TRBV10-3 to TRBJ2-7; tentatively, D is TRBD1 (6 bases). V was pared by 7 bases and J by 6 bases, with 19 bases between. Germline CDR1 reads ENHRY; CDR2 reads SYGVKD. The CDR3 totals 14 residues. Here the CDR3 DNA reads TGTGCCATCACTGTGACAGGCACGACCGGCGAGCAGTACTTC. Translating it yields CAITVTGTTGEQYF.

J is TRBJ1-3 and V is TRBV18; no firm D call. V dropped 3 bases and J dropped 3 bases, with 6 bases sitting between them. The germline V gene encodes CDR1 KGHSH and CDR2 LQKENI. The CDR3 spans 13 residues. CDR3 region: CASSPSSGNTIYF. CDR3 DNA: TGTGCCAGCTCACCGTCGAGTGGAAACACCATATATTTT.

The genes are TRBV4-2 and TRBJ2-1, with D unresolved. CDR3 size: 14 residues. Per germline, CDR1 LGHNA and CDR2 YNFKEQ. V was cut by 0 bases and J by 5 bases, with 8 bases left in between. CDR3 region: CASSQDSLNNEQFF. In DNA form, the CDR3 reads TGTGCCAGCAGCCAAGACTCTTTAAACAATGAGCAGTTCTTC.

This clone was picked up one time. The chain is built from TRBV2 and TRBJ2-1; D unresolved. The CDR3 consists of 11 residues. Trimming removed 4 bases from V and 5 bases from J, with 3 bases in between. Per the germline V gene, CDR1 is SNHLY and CDR2 is FYNNEI. Here the CDR3 DNA reads TGTGCCAGCAGTGCTCACAATGAGCAGTTCTTC. Translating gives CASSAHNEQFF.

The chain links TRBV2 to TRBJ1-5; 8 positions match TRBD1. The CDR3 is 14 amino acids. The junction had 2 bases not matched to a gene; V was cut back by 3 bases and J by 4 bases. CDR1 and CDR2 (germline): SNHLY, FYNNEI. The CDR3 here is CASSEDRVNQPQHF. Written as DNA, the CDR3 is TGTGCCAGCAGTGAGGACAGGGTTAATCAGCCCCAGCATTTT.

This rearrangement joins TRBV6-5 to TRBJ1-1, with D maybe TRBD1 (6 bases). Deletions cut 5 bases from V and 1 base from J, with 14 bases between. Germline assignment: CDR1 MNHEY and CDR2 SVGAGI. This CDR3 is built from 15 residues. The CDR3 sequence: CASSPWDMENTEAFF. The CDR3 DNA reads as TGTGCCAGCAGTCCATGGGACATGGAGAACACTGAAGCTTTCTTT.

The chain joins TRBV5-4 to TRBJ1-1; TRBD1 matches 7 bases. Unmatched junction bases numbered 11, after V lost 1 base and J lost 5 bases. This CDR3 is 16 amino acids long. The germline V gene encodes CDR1 SGHNT and CDR2 YYREEE (reference sequence). The CDR3 protein is CASSLWGRQGETEAFF. DNA of the CDR3: TGTGCCAGCAGCTTGTGGGGACGTCAGGGGGAAACTGAAGCTTTCTTT. The complete variable domain, with remaining parts taken from reference TRBV5-4 and TRBJ1-1, reads ETGVTQSPTHLIKTRGQQVTLRCSSQSGHNTVSWYQQALGQGPQFIFQYYREEENGRGNFPPRFSGLQFPNYSSELNVNALELDDSALYLCASSLWGRQGETEAFFGQGTRLTVV.

This chain connects TRBV11-2 to TRBJ1-1, with TRBD1 identical over 7 bases. The CDR3 extends over 18 amino acids. Germline CDR1 is SGHAT and CDR2 is FQNNGV. V lost 1 base to trimming and J lost 1 base; unmatched junction nucleotides: 12. CDR3 coding DNA: TGTGCCAGCAGCTTAGCAGTTGCTACAGGGGTTTCGAACACTGAAGCTTTCTTT. Protein sequence: CASSLAVATGVSNTEAFF.

The chain employs TRBV5-1 and TRBJ2-3; TRBD2 aligns across 11 bases. The CDR3 contains 14 residues. The trim removed 4 bases at V and 3 bases at J, leaving 1 base unmatched. Looked up from germline, CDR1 is SGHRS and CDR2 is YFSETQ. Here the CDR3 DNA reads TGCGCCAGCAGCGTAGCGGGGGGGACAGATACGCAGTATTTT. Translated: CASSVAGGTDTQYF.

About this clone: The same CDR3 is also encoded by other DNA sequences in this sample. J is TRBJ1-2 and V is TRBV12-3 or TRBV12-4; 8 positions agree with TRBD1. V lost 1 base, J lost 5 bases, and 0 bases stayed unmatched. This CDR3 is built from 13 residues. The CDR3 region has the DNA TGTGCCAGCAGTTTAGGGACAGGGTATGGCTACACCTTC. As protein: CASSLGTGYGYTF.

The chain uses TRBV24-1 and TRBJ1-2; TRBD1 matches at 7 bases. The CDR3 runs to 15 residues. Germline CDR1 KGHDR, CDR2 SFDVKD. The junction had 8 bases not matched to a gene; V was cut back by 4 bases and J by 4 bases. This chain's CDR3 is CATSEPGQNSYGYTF. In nucleotides, the CDR3 is TGTGCCACCAGTGAGCCGGGACAGAATTCCTATGGCTACACCTTC.

The CDR3 here is CASSLMTDYEQYF. The CDR3 DNA is TGTGCCAGCAGCTTAATGACAGACTACGAGCAGTACTTC. V usage is TRBV7-8 and J usage is TRBJ2-7, with D possibly being TRBD1 (5 bases). The V end was cut by 2 bases, the J end by 3 bases, with 8 bases between. Germline CDR1 and CDR2: SGHVS and FQNEAQ. The length of the CDR3 is 13 residues.

V usage is TRBV2 and J usage is TRBJ2-5; D is possibly TRBD1 (6 bases). V lost 7 bases to trimming and J lost 5 bases, with 20 bases between them. The CDR3 covers 15 residues. The germline V gene encodes CDR1 SNHLY and CDR2 FYNNEI. The CDR3 nucleotides are TGTGCCAGCACAACAGGGTTTGGTTTCGCGGAGACCCAGTACTTC. Translation: CASTTGFGFAETQYF.

The chain uses TRBV7-9 and TRBJ1-3, with a tentative D call TRBD1 (5 bases). V lost 5 bases, J lost 4 bases, and 12 bases lay in between. The CDR3 spans 14 residues. Germline CDR1 SEHNR, CDR2 FQNEAQ (reference sequence). CDR3: CASSQIPGGNTIYF. As DNA, the CDR3 is TGTGCCAGCAGCCAAATCCCAGGGGGAAACACCATATATTTT.

The chain links TRBV6-5 to TRBJ2-7; D is uncertain. CDR1 is MNHEY and CDR2 is SVGAGI in the germline V gene. V was clipped by 8 bases and J by 3 bases, with 14 bases between them. This CDR3 contains 13 residues. The CDR3 protein is CASSRGIIYEQYF. The CDR3 DNA sequence: TGTGCCAGCTCCCGCGGTATTATCTACGAGCAGTACTTC.

This chain joins TRBV7-9 and TRBJ2-1, with a weak D call TRBD2 (6 bases). The CDR3 has 12 residues. Trimming removed 5 bases at V and 12 bases at J, with 14 bases between. Per the germline V gene, CDR1 is SEHNR and CDR2 is FQNEAQ (reference sequence). CDR3 in amino acids: CASSTGGLGQFF. CDR3 coding DNA: TGTGCCAGCAGCACCGGGGGTCTCGGGCAGTTCTTC.

The rearrangement uses TRBV2 and TRBJ2-1; D unresolved. Trimming removed 5 bases from V and 8 bases from J, with 10 bases in between. The length of the CDR3 is 12 residues. Germline-derived CDR1 and CDR2 are SNHLY and FYNNEI. CDR3 DNA: TGTGCCAGCAGTATTGAGCATCATGAGCAGTTCTTC. Protein: CASSIEHHEQFF.

The V gene is TRBV7-2, the J gene TRBJ1-5; no clear D gene. The CDR3 has 15 amino acids. V was shortened by 2 bases and J by 1 base, with 9 bases between the two germline ends. The germline V gene has CDR1 SGHTA and CDR2 FQGNSA. The CDR3 bases are TGTGCCAGCAGCTTAAGCGCGGGGAGCAATCAGCCCCAGCATTTT. It is translated as CASSLSAGSNQPQHF. Supplemented by reference TRBV7-2 and TRBJ1-5, the full variable domain reads GAGVSQSPSNKVTEKGKDVELRCDPISGHTALYWYRQSLGQGLEFLIYFQGNSAPDKSGLPSDRFSAERTGGSVSTLTIQRTQQEDSAVYLCASSLSAGSNQPQHFGDGTRLSIL.

Remarks on this clone: The sample contains more than one DNA sequence encoding this CDR3. The chain joins TRBV9 to TRBJ1-1; no definite D call. The length of the CDR3 is 13 residues. V lost 0 bases to trimming and J lost 3 bases, with 6 bases between them. The germline V gene encodes CDR1 SGDLS and CDR2 YYNGEE. This CDR3 reads CASSVAGDTEAFF. Here the CDR3 DNA reads TGTGCCAGCAGCGTAGCAGGTGACACTGAAGCTTTCTTT.

With respect to this clone: In the same sample, other DNA sequences code for this CDR3. This chain uses TRBV11-3 with TRBJ2-2; no reliable D call. This CDR3 comprises 12 residues. CDR1 is SGHNT, CDR2 YENEEA, per germline. V dropped 6 bases and J dropped 0 bases, with 2 bases sitting between them. The CDR3 spells CASSTNTGELFF. The CDR3 DNA sequence: TGTGCCAGCAGTACGAACACCGGGGAGCTGTTTTTT.

This rearrangement joins TRBV10-2 to TRBJ2-3; 13 bases align to TRBD2. J gave up 3 bases and V 6 bases, and 12 bases lay outside the gene matches. The CDR3 runs 18 residues. Germline V gives CDR1 WSHSY, CDR2 SAAADI. CDR3 DNA: TGCGCCAGCAGAGATACTAGCGGGGGGGCGGACTTAACAGATACGCAGTATTTT. Its protein product is CASRDTSGGADLTDTQYF.

The J gene is TRBJ1-4, the V gene TRBV6-5; D remains ambiguous. V was clipped by 5 bases and J by 1 base, with 8 bases between them. From germline, CDR1 is MNHEY and CDR2 SVGAGI. This CDR3 comprises 14 residues. The CDR3 DNA sequence: TGTGCCAGCAGTAATGGCGGAACTAATGAAAAACTGTTTTTT. Translated, it gives CASSNGGTNEKLFF.